These T cell receptor beta chains were read from a single sample in a study of blood T cells in healthy people across ages. Each CDR3 protein gets one entry after TCRdb re-called the 5' RACE reads with MiXCR. The table includes 1.5 million to 1.8 million distinct CDR3 sequences, approximately 43% detected once. The material sequenced was blood. The receptors were gathered from a woman aged 18-30 years in good health. Each CDR3 is given with its conserved first and last residue. Each record gives: clone size, D gene, J gene, V gene, CDR3 protein, CDR3 DNA. A D gene is named only where the DNA matches it firmly. Some rows mark clone size as missing; the rest say once, few, many or name a class of expanded clone.

>.|.|TRBJ2-5|TRBV4-3
CASSSYHSGTTYNEQYF
TGCGCCAGCAGCTCGTACCATTCCGGGACAACTTACAATGAGCAGTACTTC
>few|TRBD1|TRBJ2-7|TRBV6-6
CASSTYRGPEQYF
TGTGCCAGCAGTACATACAGGGGGCCGGAGCAGTACTTC
>.|.|TRBJ2-1|TRBV20-1
CSAISEGVNEQFF
TGCAGTGCCATCAGTGAGGGGGTCAATGAGCAGTTCTTC
>.|.|TRBJ2-1|TRBV10-1
CASSPNSSSYNEQFF
TGCGCCAGCAGCCCCAACAGTTCCTCCTACAATGAGCAGTTCTTC
>.|.|TRBJ1-2|TRBV3-1
CASSQVQDFNYGYTF
TGTGCCAGCAGCCAAGTACAGGATTTTAACTATGGCTACACCTTC
>few|.|TRBJ1-1|TRBV5-1
CASSVSPGHNTEAFF
TGCGCCAGCAGCGTCTCCCCGGGACACAACACTGAAGCTTTCTTT
>.|.|TRBJ2-7|TRBV7-9
CASSSISTYEQYF
TGTGCCAGCAGCTCAATATCGACCTACGAGCAGTACTTC
>few|.|TRBJ1-1|TRBV29-1
CSVALRMSAEAFF
TGCAGCGTCGCCCTCAGGATGTCCGCTGAAGCTTTCTTT
>.|TRBD1|TRBJ2-5|TRBV9
CASSVGDRGKTQYF
TGTGCCAGCAGCGTAGGGGACAGGGGGAAGACCCAGTACTTC
>few|TRBD2|TRBJ2-3|TRBV4-3
CASSHLPTSVGGDTQYF
TGCGCCAGCAGCCACCTGCCTACTAGCGTTGGTGGGGATACGCAGTATTTT
>few|.|TRBJ1-1|TRBV7-9
CASTPLGGRFSNTEAFF
TGTGCCAGCACCCCTTTGGGGGGTCGGTTCTCCAACACTGAAGCTTTCTTT
>once|TRBD2|TRBJ2-7|TRBV6-2/TRBV6-3
CVSTYGGTFYEQYF
TGTGTCAGCACCTACGGGGGGACGTTCTACGAGCAGTACTTC
>.|.|TRBJ2-1|TRBV4-3
CASSQDWQGRYNEQFF
TGCGCCAGCAGCCAAGATTGGCAGGGGCGCTACAATGAGCAGTTCTTC
>once|.|TRBJ1-6|TRBV2
CASSESGGKNSPLHF
TGTGCCAGCAGTGAATCTGGGGGCAAAAATTCACCCCTCCACTTT
>.|.|TRBJ1-1|TRBV11-2
CASSLSLMGEAFF
TGTGCCAGCAGCTTAAGTTTAATGGGCGAAGCTTTCTTT
>.|.|TRBJ2-5|TRBV27
CASSLFLTGQETQYF
TGCGCCAGCAGTTTATTTCTGACAGGACAAGAGACCCAGTACTTC
>.|.|TRBJ2-1|TRBV5-1
CASSTASTYNEQFF
TGCGCCAGCAGCACGGCATCTACCTACAATGAGCAGTTCTTC
>.|TRBD2|TRBJ2-1|TRBV29-1
CSVDGRGLAGGREQFF
TGCAGCGTTGATGGACGGGGACTAGCGGGGGGGCGTGAGCAGTTCTTC
>.|TRBD1|TRBJ2-1|TRBV7-2
CASSSWTGVNNEQFF
TGTGCCAGCAGCTCCTGGACAGGGGTGAACAATGAGCAGTTCTTC
>.|.|TRBJ2-1|TRBV24-1
CATSDSDSEQFF
TGTGCCACCAGTGATAGTGATAGTGAGCAGTTCTTC
>many|.|TRBJ2-1|TRBV20-1
CRGLEADGNEQFF
TGCAGGGGCCTAGAAGCGGACGGGAATGAGCAGTTCTTC
>few|TRBD2|TRBJ2-1|TRBV20-1
CSARVTSGIYNEQFF
TGCAGTGCTAGAGTTACTAGCGGGATCTACAATGAGCAGTTCTTC
>few|TRBD2|TRBJ2-5|TRBV7-2
CASSRGLAGTQETQYF
TGTGCCAGCAGCCGGGGACTAGCGGGGACACAAGAGACCCAGTACTTC
>.|.|TRBJ1-1|TRBV12-3/TRBV12-4
CASRPLRDHTEAFF
TGTGCCAGCAGGCCCCTCAGGGATCACACTGAAGCTTTCTTT
>.|.|TRBJ2-7|TRBV7-9
CASSLGQSGKNYEQYF
TGTGCCAGCAGCCTAGGACAGTCTGGGAAGAACTACGAGCAGTACTTC
>.|.|TRBJ2-7|TRBV29-1
CSVGSGRRPYEQYF
TGCAGCGTGGGGTCGGGACGTAGACCCTACGAGCAGTACTTC
>.|.|TRBJ2-1|TRBV5-4
CASAARSMNEQFF
TGTGCCAGCGCCGCCCGGTCTATGAATGAGCAGTTCTTC
>once|TRBD2|TRBJ2-5|TRBV20-1
CSATGLAGAIRGETQYF
TGCAGTGCCACCGGACTAGCGGGGGCAATTAGAGGGGAGACCCAGTACTTC
>.|.|TRBJ1-5|TRBV2
CASSELQLQPQHF
TGTGCCAGTAGTGAGTTGCAACTTCAGCCCCAGCATTTT
>few|.|TRBJ2-1|TRBV24-1
CATRSYNEQFF
TGTGCCACCAGGTCCTACAATGAGCAGTTCTTC
>.|.|TRBJ1-1|TRBV20-1
CSANGPGTEAFF
TGCAGTGCTAACGGACCTGGGACTGAAGCTTTCTTT
>.|TRBD2|TRBJ2-2|TRBV4-3
CASSQLPPSGTFTGELFF
TGCGCCAGCAGCCAACTACCCCCTAGCGGGACCTTCACCGGGGAGCTGTTTTTT
>.|TRBD1|TRBJ1-3|TRBV5-5
CASSLLLGDSSGNTIYF
TGTGCCAGCAGCTTGCTTCTAGGGGACAGCTCTGGAAACACCATATATTTT
>.|.|TRBJ1-2|TRBV13
CASSSAGWAYCGYTF
TGTGCCAGCAGCTCCGCAGGGTGGGCCTACTGTGGCTACACCTTC
>.|.|TRBJ1-1|TRBV6-1
CASSHPPETTNTEAFF
TGTGCCAGCAGCCATCCGCCGGAGACAACGAACACTGAAGCTTTCTTT
>.|TRBD1|TRBJ2-7|TRBV20-1
CSASDRDRVIYEQYF
TGCAGTGCTAGCGACCGGGACAGGGTAATTTACGAGCAGTACTTC
>few|.|TRBJ2-1|TRBV11-2
CASVGYNEQFF
TGTGCCAGTGTGGGGTACAATGAGCAGTTCTTC
>few|.|TRBJ2-4|TRBV4-1
CASSQDWSGIQYF
TGCGCCAGCAGCCAAGATTGGTCGGGCATTCAGTACTTC
>.|.|TRBJ2-2|TRBV6-1
CASLRAGQNTGELFF
TGTGCCAGCCTCCGGGCAGGCCAGAACACCGGGGAGCTGTTTTTT
>few|.|TRBJ2-7|TRBV29-1
CSASPGTFYNEQYF
TGCAGCGCCTCGCCCGGGACCTTCTACAATGAGCAGTACTTC
>many|.|TRBJ1-2|TRBV20-1
CSGKGIYYGYTF
TGCAGTGGTAAGGGCATCTACTATGGCTACACCTTC
>once|.|TRBJ2-3|TRBV7-9
CASSPVVGGTDTQYF
TGTGCCAGCAGCCCGGTAGTGGGGGGCACAGATACGCAGTATTTT
>.|.|TRBJ2-7|TRBV28
CTSSFHVGEILKTVVSYEQYF
TGTACCAGCAGTTTTCATGTGGGAGAAATACTCAAAACAGTAGTCTCCTACGAGCAGTACTTC
>many|TRBD1|TRBJ2-5|TRBV4-2
CASSRHRTGGQETQYF
TGTGCCAGCAGCCGTCACCGGACAGGTGGCCAAGAGACCCAGTACTTC
>few|.|TRBJ2-1|TRBV27
CASSRLTKPYNEQFF
TGTGCCAGCAGTAGGCTGACAAAGCCTTACAATGAGCAGTTCTTC
>.|TRBD2|TRBJ2-3|TRBV4-1
CASSQERAGGLADTQYF
TGCGCCAGCAGCCAGGAACGAGCGGGGGGGCTCGCAGATACGCAGTATTTT
>.|.|TRBJ2-1|TRBV19
CASSMGRYEQFF
TGTGCCAGTAGTATGGGTAGGTATGAGCAGTTCTTC
>few|TRBD1|TRBJ2-3|TRBV12-3/TRBV12-4
CASSPGQGVGTDTQYF
TGTGCCAGCAGTCCCGGACAGGGGGTAGGGACAGATACGCAGTATTTT
>.|TRBD1|TRBJ1-1|TRBV6-5
CASSLNSQGFGKNTEAFF
TGTGCCAGCAGTTTAAACTCACAGGGGTTCGGAAAGAACACTGAAGCTTTCTTT